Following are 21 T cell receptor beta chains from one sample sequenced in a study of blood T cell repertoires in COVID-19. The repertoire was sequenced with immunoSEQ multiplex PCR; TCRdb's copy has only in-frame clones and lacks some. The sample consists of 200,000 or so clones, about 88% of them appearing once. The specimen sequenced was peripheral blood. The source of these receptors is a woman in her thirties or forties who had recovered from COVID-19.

CDR3 nucleotide sequence: TGTGCGAAAGCCCCAGGGGGCGGACAGCCCCAGCATTTT. It specifies CAKAPGGGQPQHF. The chain recombines TRBV2 with TRBJ1-5, with 8 bases lining up with TRBD1. Per the germline V gene, CDR1 is SNHLY and CDR2 is FYNNEI. The CDR3 is made up of 13 amino acids.

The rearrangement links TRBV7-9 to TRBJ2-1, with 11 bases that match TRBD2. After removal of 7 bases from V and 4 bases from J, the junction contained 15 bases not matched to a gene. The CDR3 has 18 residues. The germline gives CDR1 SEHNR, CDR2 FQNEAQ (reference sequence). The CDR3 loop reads CASIPNSGRAGSYNEQFF. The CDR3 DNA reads TGTGCCAGCATCCCTAATAGCGGGAGGGCCGGATCGTACAATGAGCAGTTCTTC. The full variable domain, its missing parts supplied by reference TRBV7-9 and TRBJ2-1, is DTGVSQNPRHKITKRGQNVTFRCDPISEHNRLYWYRQTLGQGPEFLTYFQNEAQLEKSRLLSDRFSAERPKGSFSTLEIQRTEQGDSAMYLCASIPNSGRAGSYNEQFFGPGTRLTVL.

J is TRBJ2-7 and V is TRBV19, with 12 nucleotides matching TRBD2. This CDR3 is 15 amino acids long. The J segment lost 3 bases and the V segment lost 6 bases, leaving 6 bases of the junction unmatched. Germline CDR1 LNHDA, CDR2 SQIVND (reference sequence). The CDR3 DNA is TGTGCCAGTAGGCTGACTAGCGGGAGCTTCTACGAGCAGTACTTC. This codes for CASRLTSGSFYEQYF.

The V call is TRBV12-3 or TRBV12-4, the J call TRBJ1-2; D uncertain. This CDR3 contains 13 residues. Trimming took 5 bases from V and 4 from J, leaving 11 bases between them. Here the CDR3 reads CASSPTVLYGYTF. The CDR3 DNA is TGTGCCAGCAGTCCCACAGTCCTCTATGGCTACACCTTC.

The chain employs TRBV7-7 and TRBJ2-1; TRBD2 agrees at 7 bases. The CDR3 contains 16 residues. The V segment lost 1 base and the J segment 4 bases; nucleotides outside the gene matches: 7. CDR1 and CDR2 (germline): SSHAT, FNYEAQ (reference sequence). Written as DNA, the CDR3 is TGTGCCAGCAGCTTAGGCCCAGCGGGATCGTACAATGAGCAGTTCTTC. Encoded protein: CASSLGPAGSYNEQFF.

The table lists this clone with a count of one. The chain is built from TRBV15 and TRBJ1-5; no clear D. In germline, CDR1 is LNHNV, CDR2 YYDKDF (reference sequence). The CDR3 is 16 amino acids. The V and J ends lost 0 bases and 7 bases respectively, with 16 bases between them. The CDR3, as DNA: TGTGCCACCAGCAGAGACGTCGTAAGGGAGGTGCAGCCCCAGCATTTT. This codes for CATSRDVVREVQPQHF.

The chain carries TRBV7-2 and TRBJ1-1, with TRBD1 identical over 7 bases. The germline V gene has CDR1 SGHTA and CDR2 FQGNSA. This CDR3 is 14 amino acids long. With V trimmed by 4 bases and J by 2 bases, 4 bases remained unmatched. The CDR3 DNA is TGTGCCAGCAGCTCGAACAGGGGAAACACTGAAGCTTTCTTT. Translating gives CASSSNRGNTEAFF.

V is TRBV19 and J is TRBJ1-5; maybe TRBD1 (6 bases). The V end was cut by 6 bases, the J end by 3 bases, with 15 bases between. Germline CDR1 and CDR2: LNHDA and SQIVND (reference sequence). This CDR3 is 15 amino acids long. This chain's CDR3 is CASRNSGQFNQPQHF. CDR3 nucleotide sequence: TGTGCCAGTAGAAATTCTGGACAGTTCAATCAGCCCCAGCATTTT.

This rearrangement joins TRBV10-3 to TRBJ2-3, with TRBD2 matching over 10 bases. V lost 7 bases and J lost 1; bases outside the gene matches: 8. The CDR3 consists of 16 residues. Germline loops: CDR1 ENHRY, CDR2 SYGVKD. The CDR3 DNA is TGTGCCATCACCCCGGGACTAGCGCCTGGCACAGATACGCAGTATTTT. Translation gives CAITPGLAPGTDTQYF.

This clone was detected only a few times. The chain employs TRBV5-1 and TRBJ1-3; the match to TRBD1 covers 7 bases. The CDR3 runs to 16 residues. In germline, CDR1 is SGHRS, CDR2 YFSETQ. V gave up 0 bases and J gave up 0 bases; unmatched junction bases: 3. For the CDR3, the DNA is TGCGCCAGCAGCTTGGACAGGGGAAACTCTGGAAACACCATATATTTT. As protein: CASSLDRGNSGNTIYF.

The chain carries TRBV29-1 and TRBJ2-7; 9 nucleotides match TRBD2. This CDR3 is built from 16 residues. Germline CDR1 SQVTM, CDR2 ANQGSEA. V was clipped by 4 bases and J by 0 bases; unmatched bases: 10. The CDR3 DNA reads TGCAGCGTTGCGCTGACTAGCGGCGGAATCTCCTACGAGCAGTACTTC. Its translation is CSVALTSGGISYEQYF.

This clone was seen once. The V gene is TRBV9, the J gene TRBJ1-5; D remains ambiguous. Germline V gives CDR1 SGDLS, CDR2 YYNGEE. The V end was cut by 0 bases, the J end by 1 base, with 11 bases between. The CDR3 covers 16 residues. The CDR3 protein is CASSVDGRRSNQPQHF. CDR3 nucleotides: TGTGCCAGCAGCGTAGACGGGAGGCGGAGCAATCAGCCCCAGCATTTT.

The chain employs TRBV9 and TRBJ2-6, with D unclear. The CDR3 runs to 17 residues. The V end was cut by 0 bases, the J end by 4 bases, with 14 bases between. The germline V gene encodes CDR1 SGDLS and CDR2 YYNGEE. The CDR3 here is CASSVVASMLGANVLTF. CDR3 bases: TGTGCCAGCAGCGTAGTGGCTAGTATGTTGGGGGCCAACGTCCTGACTTTC.

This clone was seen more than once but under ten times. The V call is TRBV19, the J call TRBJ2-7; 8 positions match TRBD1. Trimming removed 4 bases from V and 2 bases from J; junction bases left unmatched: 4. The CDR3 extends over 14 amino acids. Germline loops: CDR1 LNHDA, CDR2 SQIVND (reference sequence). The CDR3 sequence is CASSKQGGPYEQYF. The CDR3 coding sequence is TGTGCCAGTAGTAAACAGGGGGGTCCCTACGAGCAGTACTTC.

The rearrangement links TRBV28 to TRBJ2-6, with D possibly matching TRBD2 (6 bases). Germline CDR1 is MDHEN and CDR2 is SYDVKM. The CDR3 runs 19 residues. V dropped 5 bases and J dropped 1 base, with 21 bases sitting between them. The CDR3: CASSPNRGGKGSGANVLTF. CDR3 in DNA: TGTGCCAGCAGTCCGAACCGTGGGGGGAAGGGGTCTGGGGCCAACGTCCTGACTTTC.

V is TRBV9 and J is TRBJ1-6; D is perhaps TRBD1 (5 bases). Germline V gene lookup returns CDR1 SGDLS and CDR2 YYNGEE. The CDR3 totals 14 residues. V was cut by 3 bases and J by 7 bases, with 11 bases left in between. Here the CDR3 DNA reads TGTGCCAGCAGCGAATACCGGGGGAATTCACCCCTCCACTTT. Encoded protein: CASSEYRGNSPLHF.

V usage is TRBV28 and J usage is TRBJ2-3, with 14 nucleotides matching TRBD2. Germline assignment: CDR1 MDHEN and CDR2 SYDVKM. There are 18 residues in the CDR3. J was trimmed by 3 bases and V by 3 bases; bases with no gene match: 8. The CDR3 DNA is TGTGCCAGCAGTTTCGGACTAGCGGGAGGCGTGGAGACAGATACGCAGTATTTT. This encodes CASSFGLAGGVETDTQYF.

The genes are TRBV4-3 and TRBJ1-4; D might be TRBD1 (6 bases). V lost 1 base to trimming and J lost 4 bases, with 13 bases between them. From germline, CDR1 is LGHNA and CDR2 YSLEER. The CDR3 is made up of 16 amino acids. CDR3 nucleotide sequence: TGCGCCAGCAGCCAAGTCGGCGCAGGGGATAATGAAAAACTGTTTTTT. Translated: CASSQVGAGDNEKLFF.

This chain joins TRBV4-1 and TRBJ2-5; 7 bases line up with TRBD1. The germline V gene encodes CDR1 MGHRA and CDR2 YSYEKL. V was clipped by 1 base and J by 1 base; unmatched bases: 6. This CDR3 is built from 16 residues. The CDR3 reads CASSQGTGLFQETQYF. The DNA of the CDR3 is TGCGCCAGCAGCCAAGGGACAGGTCTGTTCCAAGAGACCCAGTACTTC.

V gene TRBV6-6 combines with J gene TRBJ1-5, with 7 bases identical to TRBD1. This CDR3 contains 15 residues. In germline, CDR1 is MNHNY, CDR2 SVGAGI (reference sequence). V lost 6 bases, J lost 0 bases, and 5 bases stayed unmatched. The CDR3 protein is CASSRGQYSNQPQHF. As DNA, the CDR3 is TGTGCCAGCAGCCGGGGACAGTATAGCAATCAGCCCCAGCATTTT.

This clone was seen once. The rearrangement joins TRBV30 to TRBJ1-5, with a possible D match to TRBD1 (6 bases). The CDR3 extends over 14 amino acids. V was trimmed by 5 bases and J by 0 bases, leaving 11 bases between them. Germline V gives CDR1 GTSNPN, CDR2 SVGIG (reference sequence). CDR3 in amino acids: CAWGGAYSNQPQHF. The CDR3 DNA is TGTGCCTGGGGGGGGGCTTATAGCAATCAGCCCCAGCATTTT.